The rows below give T cell receptor beta chains drawn from one sample of a study of blood T cells in healthy people across ages. TCRdb independently ran MiXCR on the 5' RACE reads; one entry per CDR3 protein. The data contain 1.5 million or so distinct CDR3 sequences, around 42% of them singletons. The sequencing sample was made of blood. The receptors here all came from a woman aged 18-29 years in good health. Each CDR3 is given with its conserved first and last residue. A D gene is named only where the DNA matches it firmly. Part of the rows lack a size; the others show once, few, many or a class for expanded clones.

>.|.|TRBJ2-4|TRBV27
TGTGCCAGCAGTTCCTCGATTGGGAGAAACATTCAGTACTTC
CASSSSIGRNIQYF
>TRBD2|.|TRBJ2-7|TRBV12-3/TRBV12-4
TGTGCCAGCAGTTTCCGACTAGCGGGGTCCTACGAGCAGTACTTC
CASSFRLAGSYEQYF
>TRBD2|.|TRBJ2-3|TRBV28
TGTGCCAGCAGTTGGACTAGCGGGCAGTATTTT
CASSWTSGQYF
>TRBD1|few|TRBJ1-5|TRBV29-1
TGCAGCGTTGGTTCTGGGACAGGCAATCAGCCCCAGCATTTT
CSVGSGTGNQPQHF
>TRBD1|few|TRBJ2-5|TRBV20-1
TGCAGTGCTAGAGATCCGGACAGGGGGCCCTATCAAGAGACCCAGTACTTC
CSARDPDRGPYQETQYF
>TRBD1|.|TRBJ2-3|TRBV30
TGTGCCTGGAGAACCGGGACAGGGGGCGCAGATACGCAGTATTTT
CAWRTGTGGADTQYF
>.|few|TRBJ2-3|TRBV7-9
TGTGCCAGCAGCTCAGCGAGGGGCGAGGCAGATACGCAGTATTTT
CASSSARGEADTQYF
>.|.|TRBJ2-1|TRBV7-9
TGTGCCAGCAGCTTAGCCTACCGGGAGCGGTACAATGAGCAGTTCTTC
CASSLAYRERYNEQFF
>.|.|TRBJ2-3|TRBV3-1
TGTGCCAGCAGCCAAGACCCCCAGCAAGATACGCAGTATTTT
CASSQDPQQDTQYF
>TRBD1|many|TRBJ1-2|TRBV25-1
TGTGCCAGCAGTACCACCGCAGGGGGCCTGCACGGCTACACCTTC
CASSTTAGGLHGYTF
>.|.|TRBJ2-7|TRBV20-1
TGCAGTGCTAGAGAGGAAACGGTGAGAGAGCAGTACTTC
CSAREETVREQYF
>TRBD1|.|TRBJ2-3|TRBV10-3
TGTGCCATCAGGCAGGGGGAACTCACAGATACGCAGTATTTT
CAIRQGELTDTQYF
>TRBD1|.|TRBJ1-4|TRBV4-1
TGCGCCAGCAGCCAAGGAGGACAGGGCGCTAATGAAAAACTGTTTTTT
CASSQGGQGANEKLFF
>.|.|TRBJ1-4|TRBV20-1
TGCAGTGGGAGCCGGGACGTTTATGAAAAACTGTTTTTT
CSGSRDVYEKLFF
>.|.|TRBJ1-5|TRBV5-5
TGTGCCAGCAGCTTGCAGGTAGGGGGGAATCAGCCCCAGCATTTT
CASSLQVGGNQPQHF
>.|few|TRBJ2-1|TRBV3-1
TGTGCCAGCAGCCACCCCTGGGCCAGCGGAAGCTCCTACAATGAGCAGTTCTTC
CASSHPWASGSSYNEQFF
>TRBD2|few|TRBJ2-1|TRBV10-3
TGTGCCATCAGTGAGTCGGGAGGGGTCGCCTACAATGAGCAGTTCTTC
CAISESGGVAYNEQFF
>.|.|TRBJ1-2|TRBV29-1
TGCAGCGTTGGCACAAATGGCTACACCTTC
CSVGTNGYTF
>.|few|TRBJ2-7|TRBV25-1
TGTGCCGGCAGTCCAAGTCTGGAGCAGTACTTC
CAGSPSLEQYF
>TRBD1|.|TRBJ1-2|TRBV6-1
TGTGCCAGCAGTGATCCGGGACAGGGCTATGGCTACACCTTC
CASSDPGQGYGYTF
>TRBD2|few|TRBJ2-7|TRBV7-2
TGTGCCAGCAGCCGCTCATCACTAGCGGGGGCGACTTACGAGCAGTACTTC
CASSRSSLAGATYEQYF
>TRBD1|.|TRBJ2-5|TRBV12-3/TRBV12-4
TGTGCCAGCAGTTTCATGGGACAGGGGTTCGGGGAGACCCAGTACTTC
CASSFMGQGFGETQYF
>.|few|TRBJ2-7|TRBV6-2/TRBV6-3
TGTGCCAGCAGTTACGCGGACGAGCAGTACTTC
CASSYADEQYF
>.|.|TRBJ1-2|TRBV5-6
TGTGCCAGCAGCTTTGGGGGCAAACCGGACGGCTACACCTTC
CASSFGGKPDGYTF
>TRBD2|.|TRBJ2-1|TRBV18
TGTGCCAGTGGGATAGCGGGGGATTTTAATGAGCAGTTCTTC
CASGIAGDFNEQFF
>TRBD2|.|TRBJ2-1|TRBV15
TGTGCCACCAGCAGAGATCCGGGACTAGCGGGGGGTTCTGAGCAGTTCTTC
CATSRDPGLAGGSEQFF
>.|.|TRBJ2-7|TRBV20-1
TGCAGTGCCCGGAGGCGATTTGGGGAATCCTACGAGCAGTACTTC
CSARRRFGESYEQYF
>.|.|TRBJ2-7|TRBV28
TGTGCCAGCAGTTCCAGCAGCCCCTACGAGCAGTACTTC
CASSSSSPYEQYF
>.|.|TRBJ1-5|TRBV4-1
TGCGCCAGCAGCCCCGAGGTTGGGTTACTCAATCAGCCCCAGCATTTT
CASSPEVGLLNQPQHF
>TRBD2|few|TRBJ2-1|TRBV20-1
TGCAGTGCTAGAGATCCTAGCGGGAGGAGCTCCTACAATGAGCAGTTCTTC
CSARDPSGRSSYNEQFF
>.|few|TRBJ2-5|TRBV20-1
TGCAGTGTCGATGACCGGGAGACCCAGTACTTC
CSVDDRETQYF
>.|.|TRBJ2-7|TRBV27
TGTGCCAGCAGTCTAGGACTGGCGGGTTCGGGGGCCTACGAGCAGTACTTC
CASSLGLAGSGAYEQYF
>TRBD1|.|TRBJ1-6|TRBV6-5
TGTGCCAGCAGTTACGACAGGGAGAGAATCTCACCCCTCCACTTT
CASSYDRERISPLHF
>.|few|TRBJ2-3|TRBV6-1
TGTGCCAGCAGGAAGTTGTTAGCGGATACGCAGTATTTT
CASRKLLADTQYF
>TRBD2|.|TRBJ2-7|TRBV12-3/TRBV12-4
TGTGCCAGCAGTCCCAGCGGGGGGGCCACCTCCGAGCAGTACTTC
CASSPSGGATSEQYF
>TRBD1|.|TRBJ2-5|TRBV29-1
TGCAGCGTTGGGACAGGGACAGAGACCCAGTACTTC
CSVGTGTETQYF
>.|.|TRBJ2-5|TRBV5-1
TGCGCCAGCAGCTTGGAAGGGAAGACCCAGTACTTC
CASSLEGKTQYF
>TRBD2|.|TRBJ2-1|TRBV7-9
TGTGCCAGCGGACTTCTGGGACTAGCGGGGTACAATGAGCAGTTCTTC
CASGLLGLAGYNEQFF
>TRBD2|.|TRBJ2-2|TRBV5-6
TGTGCCAGCAGCTTGAGACTAGCGGGAGAGGACACCGGGGAGCTGTTTTTT
CASSLRLAGEDTGELFF
>.|.|TRBJ1-2|TRBV25-1
TGTGCCAGCAGGGTCCCGGAGGCGGACTTATCTAACGATGGCTACACCTTC
CASRVPEADLSNDGYTF
>TRBD2|.|TRBJ2-7|TRBV3-1
TGTGCCAGCAGCCAAGGGACTAGTTTTTCCTACGAGCAGTACTTC
CASSQGTSFSYEQYF
>TRBD2|.|TRBJ2-7|TRBV4-2
TGTGCCAGCAGCCAAAAAGGTGGGGGGGACTACGAGCAGTACTTC
CASSQKGGGDYEQYF
>.|.|TRBJ2-3|TRBV20-1
TGCAGTGCTCCATTCACGGATACGCAGTATTTT
CSAPFTDTQYF
>.|.|TRBJ1-1|TRBV29-1
TGCAGCGGGAGAGGCAGGGATAACACTGAAGCTTTCTTT
CSGRGRDNTEAFF
>.|.|TRBJ2-6|TRBV6-1
TGTGTCAGCAGAGACGAGGGCTCTGGGGCCAACGTCCTGACTTTC
CVSRDEGSGANVLTF
>TRBD2|.|TRBJ2-4|TRBV20-1
TGCAGTGCTGACCTAGCGGGCTTAGCCAAAAACATTCAGTACTTC
CSADLAGLAKNIQYF
>.|.|TRBJ1-2|TRBV30
TGTGCCTGGAGCGCCGGCGGACGCTATGGCTACACCTTC
CAWSAGGRYGYTF
>.|.|TRBJ1-2|TRBV6-5
TGTGCCAGCAGTTATTTCCAGGACAGCTTCTATGGCTACACCTTC
CASSYFQDSFYGYTF
>TRBD1|.|TRBJ2-7|TRBV29-1
TGCAGCGTTGACACGGACAGGGACAAGCAGTACTTC
CSVDTDRDKQYF